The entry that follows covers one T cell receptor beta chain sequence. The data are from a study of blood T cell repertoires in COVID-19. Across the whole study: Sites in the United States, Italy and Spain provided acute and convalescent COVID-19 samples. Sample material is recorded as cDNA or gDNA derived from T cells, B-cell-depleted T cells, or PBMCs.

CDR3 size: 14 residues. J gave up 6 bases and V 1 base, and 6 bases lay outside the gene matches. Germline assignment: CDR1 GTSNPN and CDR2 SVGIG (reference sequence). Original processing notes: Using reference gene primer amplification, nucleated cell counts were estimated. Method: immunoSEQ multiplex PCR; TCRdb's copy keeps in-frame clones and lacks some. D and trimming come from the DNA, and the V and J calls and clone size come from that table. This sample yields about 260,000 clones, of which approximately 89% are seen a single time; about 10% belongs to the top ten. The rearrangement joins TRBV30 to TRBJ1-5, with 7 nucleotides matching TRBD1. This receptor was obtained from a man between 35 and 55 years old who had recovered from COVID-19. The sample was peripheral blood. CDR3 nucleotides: TGTGCCTGGAGTGCTACTGACAGGGCTCAGCCCCAGCATTTT. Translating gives CAWSATDRAQPQHF. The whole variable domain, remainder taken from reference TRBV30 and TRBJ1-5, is SQTIHQWPATLVQPVGSPLSLECTVEGTSNPNLYWYRQAAGRGLQLLFYSVGIGQISSEVPQNLSASRPQDRQFILSSKKLLLSDSGFYLCAWSATDRAQPQHFGDGTRLSIL.